Following are 30 T cell receptor beta chains from one sample sequenced in a study of blood T cells in healthy people across ages. Using a J-beta primer mix together with a sample-barcoded 5' primer, a second PCR was run for about 6 to 11 cycles. TCRdb processed the 5' RACE reads anew with MiXCR; each CDR3 protein has one entry. The sample records more than 800,000 distinct CDR3 sequences, 40% to 55% being singletons. The sample was blood. All receptors come from an older woman in good health.

The chain uses TRBV7-9 and TRBJ1-2; no definite D call. CDR1 SEHNR and CDR2 FQNEAQ come from the germline V gene (reference sequence). Trimming left V 1 base short and J 8 bases short, with 8 bases between. The CDR3 runs to 12 residues. The CDR3 DNA follows: TGTGCCAGCAGCTTAGGGGTAAAAGGCTACACCTTC. It yields the protein CASSLGVKGYTF.

This clonotype was counted only a few times. The chain links TRBV4-1 to TRBJ2-2; maybe TRBD2 (7 bases). The germline V gene encodes CDR1 MGHRA and CDR2 YSYEKL. The CDR3 is 17 residues long. V lost 0 bases and J lost 0, with 11 bases in between. CDR3 sequence (DNA): TGCGCCAGCAGCCAAGACGGGGGGCTGCCGAACACCGGGGAGCTGTTTTTT. Protein product: CASSQDGGLPNTGELFF.

V is TRBV15 and J is TRBJ2-1; possibly TRBD2 for D (6 bases). The V and J ends lost 8 bases and 10 bases respectively, with 12 bases between them. The germline CDR1 and CDR2 sequences are LNHNV and YYDKDF (reference sequence). The CDR3 consists of 11 residues. This CDR3 is CATEDLAEQFF. CDR3 DNA sequence: TGTGCCACCGAGGATCTAGCGGAGCAGTTCTTC.

The V call is TRBV29-1, the J call TRBJ1-2, with 8 bases fitting TRBD1. This CDR3 has 15 amino acids. Germline loops: CDR1 SQVTM, CDR2 ANQGSEA. V gave up 0 bases and J gave up 5 bases; unmatched junction bases: 8. CDR3 bases: TGCAGCGTTGAAGAATCAGGGGGCATTTATTATGGCTACACCTTC. Translating gives CSVEESGGIYYGYTF.

CDR3 in DNA: TGCGCCAGCAGCCAGTTATCGACCAGGGGGGGCTATGGCTACACCTTC. Protein product: CASSQLSTRGGYGYTF. This chain joins TRBV4-1 and TRBJ1-2; 7 bases agree with TRBD1. CDR3 length: 16 amino acids. The germline V gene encodes CDR1 MGHRA and CDR2 YSYEKL. Trimming took 3 bases from V and 4 from J; bases not matched to a gene: 11.

The chain combines TRBV4-1 with TRBJ2-5, with D unresolved. This CDR3 comprises 13 residues. Germline CDR1 and CDR2: MGHRA and YSYEKL. The V end was cut by 4 bases, the J end by 4 bases, with 10 bases between. CDR3 protein: CASSPQVTETQYF. The CDR3 region has the DNA TGCGCCAGCAGCCCGCAGGTTACAGAGACCCAGTACTTC.

V gene TRBV25-1 combines with J gene TRBJ1-4; perhaps TRBD1 as D (5 bases). Germline lookup yields CDR1 MGHDK and CDR2 SYGVNS. Between the trimmed V and J ends, which lost 2 bases and 8 bases, there was a span of 15 bases. The CDR3 is 15 residues long. The chain's CDR3 is CASSEGARGEEKLFF. For the CDR3, the DNA is TGTGCCAGCAGTGAAGGGGCACGGGGGGAAGAAAAACTGTTTTTT.

The rearrangement joins TRBV6-5 to TRBJ2-7; D uncertain. In germline, CDR1 is MNHEY, CDR2 SVGAGI. CDR3 length: 11 amino acids. The V end was cut by 6 bases, the J end by 6 bases, with 9 bases between. CDR3 protein: CASRAYGEQYF. In DNA, the CDR3 is TGTGCCAGCAGAGCCTACGGCGAGCAGTACTTC.

The V and J genes are TRBV2 and TRBJ2-3; a weak D match, TRBD2 (5 bases). Trimming left V 3 bases short and J 4 bases short, with 17 bases between. Germline lookup yields CDR1 SNHLY and CDR2 FYNNEI. CDR3 length: 16 amino acids. The CDR3 reads CASSDDRGLISDTQYF. The CDR3 DNA is TGTGCCAGCAGTGATGATCGTGGACTGATTTCAGATACGCAGTATTTT.

Many counts were recorded for this clonotype. Mismatch with germline at one junction end may stem from a read error. V usage is TRBV5-1 and J usage is TRBJ2-7; 8 nucleotides agree with TRBD1. Germline CDR1 and CDR2: SGHRS and YFSETQ. The CDR3 is made up of 14 amino acids. Here the CDR3 DNA reads TGTGCCAGCAGCACCGGGACAGGAGCCTACGAGCAGTACTTC. This gives the protein CASSTGTGAYEQYF.

The sample holds a few counts of this clonotype. This chain uses TRBV20-1 with TRBJ2-6; D might be TRBD2 (6 bases). The V gene's germline CDR1 is DFQATT and CDR2 SNEGSKA (reference sequence). V lost 3 bases to trimming and J lost 0 bases, with 21 bases between them. This CDR3 region has 19 residues. CDR3 loop: CSASGSGGWTSSGANVLTF. The CDR3 region has the DNA TGCAGTGCTAGCGGGTCAGGAGGGTGGACCAGCTCTGGGGCCAACGTCCTGACTTTC.

V and J are TRBV6-5 and TRBJ2-5; D may match TRBD1 or TRBD2 (7 bases each). The CDR3 spans 12 residues. CDR1 and CDR2 from the germline V gene are MNHEY and SVGAGI. Trimming pared 5 bases from V and 12 bases from J, leaving 16 bases between. The CDR3 coding sequence is TGTGCCAGCAGTAGGGGGTCAGGGGGGGAGTACTTC. Translation gives CASSRGSGGEYF.

The gene calls are TRBV5-1 and TRBJ2-7, with 12 bases lining up with TRBD2. This CDR3 has 15 amino acids. Looked up from germline, CDR1 is SGHRS and CDR2 is YFSETQ. Trimming removed 2 bases from V and 7 bases from J; junction bases left unmatched: 7. CDR3 protein: CASSFRTSGNNEQYF. DNA for the CDR3: TGCGCCAGCAGCTTTCGGACTAGCGGGAACAATGAGCAGTACTTC.

This clonotype came up once. The chain recombines TRBV9 with TRBJ2-7, with D unclear. Trimming took off 3 bases at V and 2 bases at J, with 12 bases between the two ends. Per germline, CDR1 SGDLS and CDR2 YYNGEE. CDR3 length equals 14 residues. The CDR3 here is CASSGEPDAYEQYF. The CDR3 DNA is TGTGCCAGCAGCGGCGAACCGGACGCCTACGAGCAGTACTTC. The entire variable domain, with the rest obtained from reference TRBV9 and TRBJ2-7, is as follows: DSGVTQTPKHLITATGQRVTLRCSPRSGDLSVYWYQQSLDQGLQFLIQYYNGEERAKGNILERFSAQQFPDLHSELNLSSLELGDSALYFCASSGEPDAYEQYFGPGTRLTVT.

The chain links TRBV6-6 to TRBJ1-4; 8 bases map to TRBD1. Germline assignment: CDR1 MNHNY and CDR2 SVGAGI (reference sequence). The CDR3 has 14 amino acids. The V segment lost 6 bases and the J segment 10 bases; nucleotides outside the gene matches: 10. The CDR3 loop is CASRTDREDIKLFF. CDR3 sequence (DNA): TGTGCCAGCAGGACGGACAGGGAGGATATAAAACTGTTTTTT.

For the CDR3, the DNA is TGTGCCAGCAGCGTAAGCGGCCAGTCTAGCGCAACCTACGAGCAGTACTTC. Its protein product is CASSVSGQSSATYEQYF. The chain links TRBV9 to TRBJ2-7; a possible D gene is TRBD2 (6 bases). The germline CDR1 and CDR2 sequences are SGDLS and YYNGEE. Trimming pared 1 base from V and 2 bases from J, leaving 19 bases between. The CDR3 runs 17 residues.

V gene TRBV21-1 combines with J gene TRBJ1-6. TRBV21-1 is termed a pseudogene. The CDR3 loop spans 17 amino acids. CDR3 nucleotides: TGTGCCAGCAGCCCCCGACTCACGAGCTCCTATAATTCACCCCTCCACTTT. Protein: CASSPRLTSSYNSPLHF.

This clonotype turned up a few times. The V and J genes are TRBV20-1 and TRBJ2-3, with 10 nucleotides matching TRBD2. CDR1 and CDR2 (germline): DFQATT, SNEGSKA (reference sequence). V lost 6 bases and J lost 0; bases outside the gene matches: 6. The CDR3 sequence is 15 residues long. The CDR3 bases are TGCAGTGCAACTACTAGCGGGGTTAGCACAGATACGCAGTATTTT. Amino acids: CSATTSGVSTDTQYF.

The genes are TRBV15 and TRBJ2-2; a possible D gene is TRBD2 (6 bases). The CDR3 loop spans 19 amino acids. V was cut by 0 bases and J by 1 base, with 18 bases left in between. Per the germline V gene, CDR1 is LNHNV and CDR2 is YYDKDF (reference sequence). CDR3 in DNA: TGTGCCACCAGCAGAGAGCGCGCCCTGACTAGAGAGAACACCGGGGAGCTGTTTTTT. Translated, it gives CATSRERALTRENTGELFF.

The chain has TRBV29-1 and TRBJ2-3, with no clear D. The V gene's germline CDR1 is SQVTM and CDR2 ANQGSEA. V lost 7 bases and J lost 4, with 12 bases in between. CDR3 length: 12 amino acids. DNA of the CDR3: TGCAGCGGGGGTCGTGCGGCAGATACGCAGTATTTT. Its translation is CSGGRAADTQYF.

V usage is TRBV7-8 and J usage is TRBJ2-3, with 7 bases fitting TRBD2. After removal of 10 bases from V and 4 bases from J, the junction contained 14 bases not matched to a gene. Germline CDR1 SGHVS, CDR2 FQNEAQ. This CDR3 region has 15 residues. CDR3 nucleotides: TGTGCCACCACAAGAGGGGACTACCCCGCAGATACGCAGTATTTT. This translates into CATTRGDYPADTQYF.

The chain employs TRBV30 and TRBJ1-1, with 7 bases aligning to TRBD1. V lost 1 base and J lost 11; bases outside the gene matches: 7. The CDR3 sequence is 12 residues long. Germline assignment: CDR1 GTSNPN and CDR2 SVGIG (reference sequence). CDR3 in DNA: TGTGCCTGGAGTGAACAGGGGAGTGGTGCTTTCTTT. It codes for CAWSEQGSGAFF.

The chain is built from TRBV20-1 and TRBJ2-3, with D perhaps assigned TRBD1 or TRBD2 (5 bases each). This CDR3 region has 14 residues. Germline values: CDR1 DFQATT, CDR2 SNEGSKA (reference sequence). Trimming took 0 bases from V and 9 from J, leaving 16 bases between them. CDR3 sequence reads: CSARDIRDQQTQYF. CDR3 in DNA: TGCAGTGCTAGAGATATAAGGGACCAACAAACGCAGTATTTT.

This chain uses TRBV7-2 with TRBJ1-6; 9 bases map to TRBD1. Germline loops: CDR1 SGHTA, CDR2 FQGNSA. V was pared by 5 bases and J by 9 bases, with 5 bases of the junction left unmatched. The CDR3 is 14 amino acids. CDR3 sequence (DNA): TGTGCCAGCAGCCTCGGACAGGGGCCTTCACCCCTCCACTTT. Protein product: CASSLGQGPSPLHF.

The rearrangement joins TRBV20-1 to TRBJ2-1, with D perhaps being TRBD1 or TRBD2 (5 bases each). The V end was cut by 5 bases, the J end by 5 bases, with 13 bases between. The CDR3 is 13 residues long. In germline, CDR1 is DFQATT, CDR2 SNEGSKA (reference sequence). The CDR3 region is CSAEPGTHNEQFF. In DNA form, the CDR3 reads TGCAGTGCTGAACCCGGGACCCACAATGAGCAGTTCTTC.

The CDR3 DNA reads TGCAGTGCAATAGGCGCCGCCTTCGAGCAGTACTTC. Protein: CSAIGAAFEQYF. The genes are TRBV20-1 and TRBJ2-5; D call uncertain. The DNA end favors TRBJ2-7, so the J call may be wrong. Germline CDR1 DFQATT, CDR2 SNEGSKA (reference sequence). The CDR3 is 12 residues long.

This clonotype was counted between two and nine times. The genes are TRBV7-9 and TRBJ2-7; possible D gene TRBD1, 6 bases. Trimming removed 5 bases from V and 2 bases from J, with 16 bases in between. The CDR3 contains 15 residues. Germline CDR1 is SEHNR and CDR2 is FQNEAQ (reference sequence). The CDR3 here is CASSQPGTPAYEQYF. For the CDR3, the DNA is TGTGCCAGCAGCCAGCCCGGGACACCGGCCTACGAGCAGTACTTC.

This chain connects TRBV20-1 to TRBJ1-5; 7 positions match TRBD1. Germline values: CDR1 DFQATT, CDR2 SNEGSKA (reference sequence). The CDR3 totals 14 residues. V dropped 5 bases and J dropped 0; count of bases not matched to a gene: 4. CDR3 protein: CSALGQYSNQPQHF. The CDR3 region has the DNA TGCAGTGCTTTGGGACAGTATAGCAATCAGCCCCAGCATTTT.

Concerning this clonotype: Relative to the germline gene, one junction end is altered; a read error may explain this. J is TRBJ2-4 and V is TRBV3-1, with TRBD2 matching over 9 bases. Germline CDR1 LGHDT, CDR2 YNNKEL (reference sequence). This CDR3 is 17 amino acids long. The CDR3 protein is CASSQDDGGLAKNNQYF. As DNA, the CDR3 is TGTGCCAGCAGCCAAGATGATGGGGGACTAGCCAAAAACAATCAGTACTTC.

The rearrangement links TRBV15 to TRBJ1-2, with D maybe TRBD1 (6 bases). The CDR3 extends over 14 amino acids. From germline, CDR1 is LNHNV and CDR2 YYDKDF (reference sequence). V shed 3 bases and J shed 6 bases, with 14 bases lying between them. CDR3 DNA: TGTGCCACCAGCAGCGGAACAGGGAAAAATGGCTACACCTTC. Encoded protein: CATSSGTGKNGYTF.